These 6 T cell receptor beta chains share one sample of origin, sequenced in a study of B cell selection in AIRE deficiency. Profiled with immunoSEQ multiplex PCR; TCRdb holds only in-frame clones, not every one. Found here are under 30,000 clones, roughly 95% of them singletons; the top ten hold 0.24%. Conventional CD4 T cells were sorted as CD4+CD127+ cells. The specimen sequenced was CD4+CD127+ conventional T cells sorted from PBMCs. Receptor source: a human donor in good health.

CDR3 region: CASSMGYGYTF. For the CDR3, the DNA is TGTGCCAGTAGTATGGGGTATGGCTACACCTTC. The gene calls are TRBV19 and TRBJ1-2, with D hard to call. The CDR3 loop spans 11 amino acids. V gave up 3 bases and J gave up 5 bases, with 4 bases separating them. CDR1 is LNHDA, CDR2 SQIVND, per germline (reference sequence). Full variable domain (missing parts from reference TRBV19 and TRBJ1-2): DGGITQSPKYLFRKEGQNVTLSCEQNLNHDAMYWYRQDPGQGLRLIYYSQIVNDFQKGDIAEGYSVSREKKESFPLTVTSAQKNPTAFYLCASSMGYGYTFGSGTRLTVV.

The genes are TRBV19 and TRBJ1-1; no definite D call. Trimming shortened V by 3 bases and J by 6 bases, and 8 bases separated the two germline ends. The CDR3 runs 12 residues. Per germline, CDR1 LNHDA and CDR2 SQIVND (reference sequence). The CDR3 protein is CASSMPGSEAFF. The CDR3 region has the DNA TGTGCCAGTAGTATGCCAGGCTCTGAAGCTTTCTTT.

The chain links TRBV5-4 to TRBJ2-1; D call uncertain. The CDR3 length is 13 residues. V lost 6 bases, J lost 1 base, and 8 bases lay in between. Germline CDR1 is SGHNT and CDR2 is YYREEE (reference sequence). The CDR3 loop is CASTRRSYNEQFF. Written as DNA, the CDR3 is TGTGCCAGCACCCGTCGTTCCTACAATGAGCAGTTCTTC.

This sequence joins TRBV19 and TRBJ1-1; possible D gene TRBD1, 6 bases. Trimming removed 5 bases at V and 0 bases at J, with 10 bases between. The V gene's germline CDR1 is LNHDA and CDR2 SQIVND (reference sequence). The CDR3 covers 14 residues. The CDR3 region has the DNA TGTGCCAGTAGTCCCGACAGGATGAACACTGAAGCTTTCTTT. Translation gives CASSPDRMNTEAFF.

The chain uses TRBV5-1 and TRBJ2-5; 9 bases fit TRBD2. There are 16 residues in the CDR3. Germline CDR1 and CDR2: SGHRS and YFSETQ. V trimming: 0 bases; J trimming: 5 bases; junction bases outside the gene matches: 8. The CDR3 sequence: CASSLATGLAGETQYF. Here the CDR3 DNA reads TGCGCCAGCAGCTTGGCCACGGGACTAGCTGGGGAGACCCAGTACTTC.

The gene calls are TRBV7-6 and TRBJ2-2; TRBD2 is a possible D gene (6 bases). The V gene's germline CDR1 is SGHVS and CDR2 FNYEAQ. V lost 5 bases to trimming and J lost 4 bases, with 11 bases between them. The CDR3 sequence is 14 residues long. The CDR3 DNA sequence: TGTGCCAGCAGCCGTCAGGGAGGCACCGGGGAGCTGTTTTTT. Translated, it gives CASSRQGGTGELFF.